These 8 T cell receptor beta chains were all obtained from the same sample, sequenced in a study of OX40 agonist ivuxolimab in advanced cancers. Libraries were constructed by the immunoSEQ multiplex PCR assay. The source is immuneACCESS, and TCRdb retained only in-frame sequences with V and J called. Part of the clones is not carried over; for the studies checked, unresolved V genes explain less than half of this, and the remainder is unexplained. The sample profile shows 25,000 to 35,000 clones; 90% to 95% of them were found once. Clones ranked in the top ten supply 26% of the sample. The source material was CD4+ or CD8+ T cells sorted from blood, sampled in a trial of the OX40 agonist ivuxolimab. The receptors stem from an adult with an advanced solid tumor such as melanoma, head and neck, liver or kidney cancer.

The count of this clone is one. The CDR3 sequence: CASSSGGGLDSPLHF. The CDR3 DNA reads as TGTGCCAGCAGCTCGGGCGGGGGGCTGGATTCACCCCTCCACTTT. This chain joins TRBV7-8 and TRBJ1-6, with a tentative D call TRBD1 (6 bases). V shed 4 bases and J shed 8 bases, with 15 bases lying between them. The CDR3 spans 15 residues. Germline CDR1 SGHVS, CDR2 FQNEAQ.

This clone appeared a single time. The CDR3 sequence: CASSPPGLTSNTGELFF. CDR3 nucleotides: TGTGCCAGCAGCCCCCCGGGACTTACCTCGAACACCGGGGAGCTGTTTTTT. This chain links TRBV7-3 with TRBJ2-2; possible D gene TRBD2, 6 bases. CDR1 and CDR2 from the germline V gene are SGHTA and FQGTGA. The CDR3 consists of 17 residues. The ends were cut back, 5 bases at V and 0 bases at J, with 16 bases in the middle.

This clone was seen only a few times. One junction end disagrees with the germline gene, perhaps due to a read error. The V gene is TRBV4-3, the J gene TRBJ1-1; 7 bases line up with TRBD1. Germline V gene lookup returns CDR1 LGHNA and CDR2 YSLEER. The CDR3 consists of 14 residues. The CDR3 coding sequence is TGCGCCAGCAGCCATTTTGGGACAGACTCCATCCCCATCTTT. It translates to CASSHFGTDSIPIF.

The chain carries TRBV6-5 and TRBJ1-1; no firm D call. The V end lost 6 bases, the J end lost 5 bases, and 4 bases lay between the germline ends. This CDR3 has 10 residues. CDR1 and CDR2 (germline): MNHEY, SVGAGI. DNA for the CDR3: TGTGCCAGCAGGGGAACTGAAGCTTTCTTT. Its protein product is CASRGTEAFF.

The V call is TRBV7-9, the J call TRBJ1-2; TRBD1 matches 10 bases. Germline trimming cut 4 bases from V and 6 bases from J; bases unmatched to any gene: 5. Germline values: CDR1 SEHNR, CDR2 FQNEAQ (reference sequence). This CDR3 is built from 14 residues. The CDR3 sequence: CASSWGQGSDGYTF. In nucleotides, the CDR3 is TGTGCCAGCAGCTGGGGACAGGGGTCGGATGGCTACACCTTC.

For the CDR3, the DNA is TGTGCCAGCAGCCCCAGCGGGGCGGGTCAGTTCTTC. This translates into CASSPSGAGQFF. The rearrangement joins TRBV2 to TRBJ2-1; 7 positions agree with TRBD2. The CDR3 is 12 residues long. The germline CDR1 and CDR2 sequences are SNHLY and FYNNEI. Trimming took 6 bases from V and 13 from J; bases not matched to a gene: 9. Full variable domain (outside the CDR3, taken from reference TRBV2 and TRBJ2-1): EPEVTQTPSHQVTQMGQEVILRCVPISNHLYFYWYRQILGQKVEFLVSFYNNEISEKSEIFDDQFSVERPDGSNFTLKIRSTKLEDSAMYFCASSPSGAGQFFGPGTRLTVL.

This chain links TRBV5-6 with TRBJ1-6, with 9 bases that match TRBD1. V lost 5 bases, J lost 10 bases, and 7 bases stayed unmatched. The germline V gene encodes CDR1 SGHDT and CDR2 YYEEEE. The CDR3 has 14 residues. CDR3 sequence: CASRMTGGESPLHF. DNA of the CDR3: TGTGCCAGCAGGATGACAGGGGGAGAATCACCCCTCCACTTT. The full variable domain, completed using reference TRBV5-6 and TRBJ1-6, is DAGVTQSPTHLIKTRGQQVTLRCSPKSGHDTVSWYQQALGQGPQFIFQYYEEEERQRGNFPDRFSGHQFPNYSSELNVNALLLGDSALYLCASRMTGGESPLHFGNGTRLTVT.

The chain carries TRBV28 and TRBJ1-2; D perhaps matches TRBD1 (5 bases). Germline CDR1 is MDHEN and CDR2 is SYDVKM. V lost 5 bases and J 5 bases, leaving 9 bases between the germline ends. The CDR3 sequence is 12 residues long. This CDR3 is CASSTPGYGYTF. CDR3 bases: TGTGCCAGCAGTACTCCAGGGTATGGCTACACCTTC.